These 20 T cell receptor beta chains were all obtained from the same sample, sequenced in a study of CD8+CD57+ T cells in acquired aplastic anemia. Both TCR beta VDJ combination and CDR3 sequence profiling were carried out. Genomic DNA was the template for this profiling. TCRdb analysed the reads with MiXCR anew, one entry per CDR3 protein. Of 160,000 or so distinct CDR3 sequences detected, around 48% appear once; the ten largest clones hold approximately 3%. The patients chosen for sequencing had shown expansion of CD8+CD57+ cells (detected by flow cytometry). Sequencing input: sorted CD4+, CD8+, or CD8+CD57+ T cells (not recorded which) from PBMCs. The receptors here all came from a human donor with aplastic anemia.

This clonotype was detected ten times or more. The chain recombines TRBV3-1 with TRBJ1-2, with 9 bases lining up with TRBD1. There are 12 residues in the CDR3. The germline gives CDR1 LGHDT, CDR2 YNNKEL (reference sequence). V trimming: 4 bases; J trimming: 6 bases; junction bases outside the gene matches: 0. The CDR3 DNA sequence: TGTGCCAGCAGCCGACAGGGGGATGGCTACACCTTC. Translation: CASSRQGDGYTF.

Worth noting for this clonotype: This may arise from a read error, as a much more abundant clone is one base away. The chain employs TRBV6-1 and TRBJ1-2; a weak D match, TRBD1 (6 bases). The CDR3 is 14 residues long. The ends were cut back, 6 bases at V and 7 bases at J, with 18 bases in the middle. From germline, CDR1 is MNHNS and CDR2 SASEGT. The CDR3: CASRSGAGGPGYTF. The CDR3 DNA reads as TGTGCCAGCAGGTCAGGGGCCGGTGGTCCTGGCTACACCTTC.

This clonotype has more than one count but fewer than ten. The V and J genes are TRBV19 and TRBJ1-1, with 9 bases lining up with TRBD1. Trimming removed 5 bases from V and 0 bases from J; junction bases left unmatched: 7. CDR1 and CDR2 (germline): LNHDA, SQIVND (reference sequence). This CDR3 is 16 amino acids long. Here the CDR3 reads CASSLTGGVMNTEAFF. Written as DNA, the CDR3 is TGTGCCAGTAGTCTCACAGGGGGCGTTATGAACACTGAAGCTTTCTTT.

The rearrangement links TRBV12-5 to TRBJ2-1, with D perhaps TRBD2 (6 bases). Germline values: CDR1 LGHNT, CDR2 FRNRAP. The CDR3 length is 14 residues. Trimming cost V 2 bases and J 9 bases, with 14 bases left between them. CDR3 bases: TGTGCTAGTGGTTTGTCACTAGCACCGGCTGAGCAGTTCTTC. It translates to CASGLSLAPAEQFF.

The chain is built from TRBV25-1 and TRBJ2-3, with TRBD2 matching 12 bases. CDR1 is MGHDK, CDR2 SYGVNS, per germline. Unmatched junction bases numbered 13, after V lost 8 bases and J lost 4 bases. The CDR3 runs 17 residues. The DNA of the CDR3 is TGTGCCAGCGGCCTACAGCGCTCTAGCGGGAGGGCAGATACGCAGTATTTT. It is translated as CASGLQRSSGRADTQYF.

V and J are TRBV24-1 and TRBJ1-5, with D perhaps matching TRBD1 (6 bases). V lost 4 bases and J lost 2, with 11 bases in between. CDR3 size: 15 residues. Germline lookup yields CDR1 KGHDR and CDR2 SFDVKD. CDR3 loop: CATSDPGQGNQPQHF. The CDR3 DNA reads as TGTGCCACCAGTGACCCGGGACAAGGCAATCAGCCCCAGCATTTT.

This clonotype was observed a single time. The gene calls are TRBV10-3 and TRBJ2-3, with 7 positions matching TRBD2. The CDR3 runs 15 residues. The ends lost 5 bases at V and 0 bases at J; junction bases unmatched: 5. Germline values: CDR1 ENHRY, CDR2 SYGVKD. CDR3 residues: CAISPASGSTDTQYF. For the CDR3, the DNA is TGTGCCATCAGTCCCGCTAGCGGTAGCACAGATACGCAGTATTTT.

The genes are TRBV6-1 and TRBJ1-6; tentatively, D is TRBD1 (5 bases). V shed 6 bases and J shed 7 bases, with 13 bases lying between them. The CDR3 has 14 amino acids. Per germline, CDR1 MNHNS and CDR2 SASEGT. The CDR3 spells CASSQQVDNSPLHF. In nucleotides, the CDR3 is TGTGCCAGCAGCCAACAGGTGGACAATTCACCCCTCCACTTT.

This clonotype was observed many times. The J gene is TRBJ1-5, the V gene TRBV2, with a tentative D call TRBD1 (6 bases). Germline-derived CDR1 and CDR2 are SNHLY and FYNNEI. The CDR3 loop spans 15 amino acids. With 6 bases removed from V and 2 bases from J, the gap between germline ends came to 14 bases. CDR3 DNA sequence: TGTGCCAGCAGGGAGTTGACAGGTGGCAATCAGCCCCAGCATTTT. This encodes CASRELTGGNQPQHF.

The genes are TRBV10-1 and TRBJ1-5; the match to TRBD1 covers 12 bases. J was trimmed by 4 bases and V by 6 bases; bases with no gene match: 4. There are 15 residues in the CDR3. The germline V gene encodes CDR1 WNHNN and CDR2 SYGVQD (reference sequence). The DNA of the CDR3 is TGCGCCAGCAGGCCGGGACAGGGGGCGAATCAGCCCCAGCATTTT. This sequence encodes CASRPGQGANQPQHF.

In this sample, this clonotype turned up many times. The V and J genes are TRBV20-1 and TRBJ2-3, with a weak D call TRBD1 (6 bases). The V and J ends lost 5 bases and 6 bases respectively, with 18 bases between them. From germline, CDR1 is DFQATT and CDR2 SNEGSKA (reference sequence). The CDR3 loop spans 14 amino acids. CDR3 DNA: TGCAGTGCTCCCCTTGACTCCACAGGGGATACGCAGTATTTT. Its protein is CSAPLDSTGDTQYF.

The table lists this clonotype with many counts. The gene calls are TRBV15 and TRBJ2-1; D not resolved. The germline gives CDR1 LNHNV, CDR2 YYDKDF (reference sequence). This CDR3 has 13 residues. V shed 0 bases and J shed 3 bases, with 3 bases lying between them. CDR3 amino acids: CATSRDYYNEQFF. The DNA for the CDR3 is TGTGCCACCAGCAGAGATTACTACAATGAGCAGTTCTTC. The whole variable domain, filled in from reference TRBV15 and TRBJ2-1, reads DAMVIQNPRYQVTQFGKPVTLSCSQTLNHNVMYWYQQKSSQAPKLLFHYYDKDFNNEADTPDNFQSRRPNTSFCFLDIRSPGLGDTAMYLCATSRDYYNEQFFGPGTRLTVL.

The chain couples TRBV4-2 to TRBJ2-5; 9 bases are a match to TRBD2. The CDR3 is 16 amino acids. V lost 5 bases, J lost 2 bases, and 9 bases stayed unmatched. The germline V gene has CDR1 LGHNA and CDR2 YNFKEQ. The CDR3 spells CASSKSGTSPQETQYF. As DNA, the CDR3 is TGTGCCAGCAGCAAATCCGGGACTAGCCCACAAGAGACCCAGTACTTC.

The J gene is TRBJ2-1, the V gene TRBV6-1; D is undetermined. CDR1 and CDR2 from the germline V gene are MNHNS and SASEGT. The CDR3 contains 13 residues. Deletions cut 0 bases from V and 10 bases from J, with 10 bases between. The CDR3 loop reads CASSEAVFGEQFF. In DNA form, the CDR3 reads TGTGCCAGCAGTGAAGCGGTGTTTGGAGAGCAGTTCTTC.

This CDR3 reads CASSATTDTQYF. The CDR3 nucleotides are TGTGCCAGCAGCGCGACCACAGATACGCAGTATTTT. V and J are TRBV5-4 and TRBJ2-3; no firm D call. Deletions cut 4 bases from V and 2 bases from J, with 5 bases between. The CDR3 contains 12 residues. Germline CDR1 is SGHNT and CDR2 is YYREEE (reference sequence). Full variable domain (outside the CDR3, taken from reference TRBV5-4 and TRBJ2-3): ETGVTQSPTHLIKTRGQQVTLRCSSQSGHNTVSWYQQALGQGPQFIFQYYREEENGRGNFPPRFSGLQFPNYSSELNVNALELDDSALYLCASSATTDTQYFGPGTRLTVL.

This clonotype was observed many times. CDR3 in DNA: TGTGCCAGCAGTATCGGGACAGGCAACGTGAATGAGCAGTTCTTC. Translated, it gives CASSIGTGNVNEQFF. The chain uses TRBV2 and TRBJ2-1; the match to TRBD1 covers 8 bases. Germline V lookup: CDR1 SNHLY, CDR2 FYNNEI. V lost 5 bases, J lost 7 bases, and 10 bases stayed unmatched. This CDR3 is built from 15 residues.

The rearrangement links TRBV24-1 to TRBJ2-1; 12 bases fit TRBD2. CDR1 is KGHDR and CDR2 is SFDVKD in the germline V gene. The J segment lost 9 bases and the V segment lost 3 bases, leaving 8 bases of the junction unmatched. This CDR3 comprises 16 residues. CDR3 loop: CATSDGTLAGGGEQFF. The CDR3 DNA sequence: TGTGCCACCAGTGATGGGACACTAGCGGGGGGAGGTGAGCAGTTCTTC.

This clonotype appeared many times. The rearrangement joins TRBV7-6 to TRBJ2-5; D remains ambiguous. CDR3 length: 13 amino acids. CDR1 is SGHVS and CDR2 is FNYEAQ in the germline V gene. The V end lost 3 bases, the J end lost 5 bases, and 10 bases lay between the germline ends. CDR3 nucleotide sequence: TGTGCCAGCAGCTTCCAGGATCTCGAGACCCAGTACTTC. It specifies CASSFQDLETQYF.

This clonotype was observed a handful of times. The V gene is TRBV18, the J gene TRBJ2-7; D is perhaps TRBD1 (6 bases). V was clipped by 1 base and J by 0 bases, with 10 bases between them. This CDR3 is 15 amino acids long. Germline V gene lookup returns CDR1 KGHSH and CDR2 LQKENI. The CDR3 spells CASSPLGQNSYEQYF. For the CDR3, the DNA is TGTGCCAGCTCACCACTTGGACAGAACTCCTACGAGCAGTACTTC.

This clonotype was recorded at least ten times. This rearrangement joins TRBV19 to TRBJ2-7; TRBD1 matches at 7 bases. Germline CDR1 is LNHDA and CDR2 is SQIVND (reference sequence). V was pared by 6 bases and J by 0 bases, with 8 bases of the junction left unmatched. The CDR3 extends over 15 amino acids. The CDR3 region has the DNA TGTGCCAGTAGGTCACAGGGGCGAAGCTCCTACGAGCAGTACTTC. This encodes CASRSQGRSSYEQYF.